This entry is about one T cell receptor beta chain. It lacks a known antigen. No much larger clone is present one base from it, and per-base qualities are unavailable. The cohort was made up of several hundred healthy bone marrow donors. All cohort members were sampled while nominally healthy, although unrecorded immune exposures were likely present. The donor tested CMV seropositive and was one of the 289 seropositive cohort members. Every donor gave a peripheral blood sample, and the peripheral blood mononuclear cells from that sample were used for TCR beta sequencing. The Qiagen DNeasy Blood Extraction Kit was used to extract genomic DNA from the blood cell samples. The data were obtained in a study of cytomegalovirus exposure and HLA in healthy donors (TCRdb year 2017). Background on the whole study: In an earlier analysis of some 610 of the donors, approximately 300 Gb of sequence data and approximately 120 million unique TCR beta sequences from roughly 180 million T cells were reported. An early release that covered roughly 600 HLA-typed donors contained approximately 320 gigabases of sequencing data and roughly 84 million unique TCR sequences. Among the roughly 390 genotyped donors, around 81% belonged to the genetic ancestry cluster associated with self-reported Caucasian donors. The aim of the study was to test whether cataloging public T cell receptors could identify signatures of past pathogen exposure. The study used immunosequencing to profile the T cell repertoires of approximately 690 subjects and linked those repertoires to cytomegalovirus serostatus. Along with the approximately 670-subject first cohort, a separate validation cohort of about 110 different subjects was used. To predict cytomegalovirus infection status, the study combined high-throughput TCR immunosequencing, statistical association of individual TCRs with disease status, and machine learning. A later analysis re-analyzed previously published TCR beta repertoires from roughly 690 donors and added high-resolution HLA genotyping to study TCR occurrence patterns. The later analysis used no new phenotypic data to find candidate immune exposures, relying instead on TCR beta sequences and their occurrence across donors. To decide whether each TCR beta V gene segment behaved as functional or pseudogenic, an earlier analysis of fewer than 750 of the donors relied on high-throughput TCR beta sequencing. Alongside the repertoire data, information on donor age, sex, ethnicity and CMV serostatus was compiled. Genome-wide SNP genotypes for about three fifths of the roughly 670 donors were used in a later genetic analysis, which treated that subset as a discovery cohort. Every discovery cohort repertoire had been produced on one sequencing platform. HLA typing included class I and class II loci at four-digit resolution. The number of typed donors differed by locus: about 620-640 for A, B, C, DRB1 and DQB1; some 540 for DQA1; 606 for DPA1; and around 490 for DPB1. Several DR-DQ haplotypes were treated as single units for association and clustering because of strong linkage in the cohort. Across approximately 400 genotyped donors of the cohort, an average of about 240,000 unique TCR beta nucleotide sequences per donor were sequenced, and about a sixth of those sequences were non-productive.

The CDR3 spans 13 residues, from the cysteine through the phenylalanine. This entry keeps only the CDR3 DNA: 39 bases, framed from base 1. Reading the germline V gene gives CDR1 SQVTM and CDR2 ANQGSEA. The junction shows trimming of 4 bases on V and 4 bases on J, plus 11 bases between the germline ends. Paper-wide results and their limitations: In an earlier analysis of about 540 of the donors, most TCR beta V segments were observed in productive rearrangements about 87% or about 30% of the time, broadly matching IMGT annotations. In vitro tests confirmed that a few of the cytomegalovirus-associated TCR beta chains recognize cytomegalovirus antigens. Strong co-occurrence of HLA alleles, especially DR and DQ, made assigning TCR associations to individual alleles difficult. Compared with the 666-donor mean, donors in an Asian-associated ancestry cluster had fewer N-insertions in productive TCRs, according to a later genetic analysis. In a later analysis, HLA-associated TCR beta chains showed more clonal expansion and lower generation probabilities than non-associated chains that were equally common. Because the 87-base-pair reads could not distinguish some IMGT-functional V segments, including TRBV6-2 and TRBV6-3, those segments were excluded. A group of highly shared sequence variants was considered likely to be a technical artifact of the sequencing pipeline. Most TCR sequences were seen in very few donors, while some public TCRs were found in many individuals. In a later genetic analysis, a missense DCLRE1C variant was associated with V-gene and J-gene trimming of TCR beta chains, and the association was replicated in an independent cohort. In a later analysis, most CMV-associated TCR beta chains were found to appear HLA-restricted, with HLA associations seemingly driven largely by CMV exposure. HLA typing was unavailable for some donors at each locus, so association tests used only the typed subset. In this cohort, only TCR beta chains were sequenced, and detectable features were limited by the absence of alpha or paired-chain data. Specific HLA alleles were associated with roughly 16,000 TCR beta sequences at a false discovery rate of 0.05 in a later analysis. According to the authors, the approach could potentially be generalized to other disease states and immunological phenotypes. The classifier was reported to diagnose cytomegalovirus status with high specificity and sensitivity in both the original and validation cohorts. In a later analysis, TCR association rates were found to vary across HLA loci, with the most associated TCRs seen for DRB1 alleles and the fewest for HLA-C alleles. According to a later analysis, parvovirus B19, influenza, CMV and Epstein-Barr virus appeared linked to several top co-occurrence clusters. In the study, about 150 TCR beta chains were listed as associated with cytomegalovirus. Over 15 rarely observed V segments, including chromosome 9 orphons, were excluded from the earlier analysis of several hundred of the donors because counts were too low. Immune exposure information for the cohort was limited to CMV serostatus. A further reported finding was that TCR beta sequences accurately predicted the HLA-A and HLA-B alleles for most subjects in the first cohort. The presence/absence analyses assumed that sequencing depth was roughly uniform across donors, and that assumption may not be true. Correlated functional status among segregating V segments might reflect linkage disequilibrium, but an unknown experimental factor could not be ruled out.

Libraries were made using the immunoSEQ multiplex PCR assay. A mixture of 60 forward primers for TCR Vbeta segments and 13 reverse primers for TCR Jbeta segments was used in the multiplex PCR. A multiplex PCR assay on genomic DNA amplified the CDR3 region of rearranged TCR beta genes. Amplified TCR beta libraries were sequenced as 87-base-pair reads on the Illumina HiSeq System. On the study's bioinformatics: A later analysis tallied tens of millions of unique TCR beta chains across the roughly 610 repertoires, and about 12 million of those chains were shared by two or more donors. To remove PCR and sequencing errors, raw reads were error-corrected and collapsed into unique sequences using a nearest-neighbor algorithm that merged closely related sequences. V, D and J gene segments were assigned by aligning CDR3 sequences to IMGT reference sequences. For a sequence to be retained, a match of at least six nucleotides was required to both a V gene segment and a J gene segment. Rearrangements were classified as productive when the CDR3 lacked stop codons and remained in frame with V and J, and all other rearrangements were classified as non-productive. Following IMGT convention, CDR3 was defined as the stretch from the second conserved V-encoded cysteine to the conserved J-encoded phenylalanine. Sequences without an unambiguous match to a single V gene segment were excluded from the earlier analysis of several hundred of the donors. In an earlier analysis of 450 to 750 of the donors, a V segment was called functional when productive rearrangements were above 56.7%, and segregating when the standard deviation between donors exceeded 5%. To diagnose cytomegalovirus status from the catalog of TCR beta chain sequences, a statistical classification framework was built. In a later analysis, V and J genes were assigned by comparing TCR nucleotide sequences against IMGT/GENE-DB human TR gene sequences. In a later analysis, CDR3 sequences and most-parsimonious VDJ recombination scenarios were assigned using the TCRdist pipeline. In a later analysis, each TCR beta chain was defined by its CDR3 amino acid sequence together with its V-gene family, and reads lacking a unique V-gene family were excluded. As a way to deal with suspected cross-contamination and a sequencing artifact, a later analysis dropped roughly 600 nucleotide sequences that were highly shared and had low generation probability. A later analysis calculated a clonal expansion index for each public chain from normalized within-repertoire ranks of inferred template counts. In a later analysis, generation probabilities were computed with a VDJ recombination model fitted to out-of-frame rearrangements, and the resulting probabilities were checked against IGoR. A later analysis scored TCR-TCR, TCR-HLA and TCR-CMV co-occurrence with hypergeometric tests, applying a repertoire-size bias correction to TCR pairs. To estimate false discovery rates, a later analysis permuted the HLA or CMV assignments 20 times. In a later analysis, co-occurring TCRs were grouped with DBSCAN, and TCRdist sequence similarity was added when clustering was performed within HLA-allele-positive subsets. Repertoires with fewer than 30,000 or more than 120,000 public chains, plus five repertoires with anomalous nucleotide sharing, were excluded from co-occurrence clustering. In its TCRdb copy, this immuneACCESS table keeps in-frame sequences only and misses some clones. Where compared with another copy, unresolved V genes explain less than half of these, and the others have no known cause. The V and J calls and clone size were taken over from that table, and D and trimming were inferred from the DNA. This sample lists about 150,000 clones; about three quarters were detected once. Of the sample, 3% is held by the ten largest clones.

The sequenced sample was PBMCs. This sequence originates from a man in his forties or fifties in good health and CMV-seropositive. Rearrangement joined TRBV29-1 to TRBJ1-5; TRBD1 could be the D gene, as 5 bases match. The DNA sequence is given as TGCAGCGTTGCTGGACACCAGAATCAGCCCCAGCATTTT. Its protein is CSVAGHQNQPQHF.